This entry concerns a single T cell receptor beta chain. Antigen specificity is unknown. These data are taken from a study of cytotoxic CD8 clonotypes in ibrutinib-treated CLL. As for the study in general: Collecting the response samples happened after a median 12 months of treatment, with a range of 6 to 36. Study results and caveats: Sustained-remission patients were sampled at one set of times and progressing patients at different ones. At progression, clonality fell back toward baseline after rising at ibrutinib response.

Deep sequencing aimed at 1 in 200,000 to 1 in 1 million T cells' resolution. Assay: immunoSEQ multiplex PCR; the TCRdb copy retains only in-frame clones and omits some. The table records fewer than 400,000 clones, 67% of them present only once. CDR3 length: 14 amino acids. V was pared by 1 base and J by 4 bases, with 2 bases of the junction left unmatched. The germline gives CDR1 SGHRS, CDR2 YFSETQ. The TCR originated in a human donor with chronic lymphocytic leukemia. The sample here was PBMCs, taken after 36 months of ibrutinib treatment. The chain links TRBV5-1 to TRBJ2-3; TRBD1 matches at 8 bases. The CDR3 nucleotides are TGCGCCAGCAGCTTGACAGGGGGGCCAGATACGCAGTATTTT. Translated, it gives CASSLTGGPDTQYF.